The entry below describes one T cell receptor (beta chain). Its specificity is unknown. Germline V CDR1 and CDR2: LNHDA, SQIVND (reference sequence). V gave up 8 bases and J gave up 8 bases; unmatched junction bases: 15. The CDR3 has 16 residues. This sample is drawn from a study of T cell responses to AZD1222 COVID-19 vaccine. Study background: Researchers grouped second doses given at about 4 or about 12 weeks into one pool. Study-wide findings and caveats: Reportedly, nearly half of unique spike TCRs recognized epitopes outside B.1.351/B.1.1.7 mutations. No day 14 peak samples; only post-peak repertoires were characterized. White British people made up most donors, females outnumbered males, and clonal diversity was possibly underestimated.

Here immunoSEQ multiplex PCR was the method, and the copy in TCRdb shows in-frame clones only, minus some. This sample yields 100,000 to 150,000 clones, of which 89% are seen a single time; more than 4% belongs to the top ten. The TCR originated in an adult in good health. The source material was peripheral blood, sampled on day 0 of AZD1222 vaccination. The chain recombines TRBV19 with TRBJ1-6; 7 positions match TRBD1. The CDR3 spells CASSSSGGRIYSPLHF. The CDR3 nucleotides read TGTGCCAGTTCGTCCTCAGGGGGACGGATTTATTCACCCCTCCACTTT.